This T cell receptor (beta chain) emerged from a study of CD8 T cells in Susac syndrome. In blood CD8+ and CD4+ T cells, TCR beta underwent sequencing. As controls, healthy donors matched for age and sex were used. V shed 0 bases and J shed 5 bases, with 8 bases lying between them. CDR1 DFQATT and CDR2 SNEGSKA come from the germline V gene (reference sequence). This CDR3 region has 14 residues. After extraction with the RNeasy kit, roughly 0.45 to 1 ug of the RNA was reverse transcribed using random hexamers. TCRdb independently ran MiXCR on the immunoSEQ multiplex PCR reads; one entry per CDR3 protein. The sample comprises around 170,000 distinct CDR3 sequences, 92% of which are singletons, and under 0.085% rests with the top ten.

The chain has TRBV20-1 and TRBJ1-6; D possibly corresponds to TRBD1 (5 bases). The clonotype was recovered from a human donor in good health. Sequenced material: CD4+ T cells from PBMCs. As DNA, the CDR3 is TGCAGTGCTAGAGAAGACAGCAATAATTCACCCCTCCACTTT. It specifies CSAREDSNNSPLHF.